This T cell receptor beta chain derives from a study of cytomegalovirus exposure and HLA in healthy donors. Researchers ran the PCR with 60 Vbeta and 13 Jbeta primers. The table came from immunoSEQ multiplex PCR; TCRdb's copy has only in-frame clones and leaves some out. The sample includes 100,000 to 150,000 clones, around 80% of them seen just once. V was clipped by 5 bases and J by 4 bases, with 9 bases between them. The CDR3 runs to 12 residues. CDR1 and CDR2 from the germline V gene are MNHEY and SMNVEV (reference sequence). This receptor was identified in a woman aged 45 to 65 in good health and CMV-seropositive. Sequencing input: PBMCs. The chain combines TRBV27 with TRBJ2-7; possibly TRBD2 for D (5 bases). The CDR3 spells CASSHPGYEQYF. The CDR3 DNA is TGTGCCAGCAGTCACCCGGGGTACGAGCAGTACTTC.